This T cell receptor (beta chain) was sequenced during a study of neurological immune-mediated disorders. In this sample, this clonotype turned up many times. The cDNA was synthesized by means of template-switch 5'RACE, which was carried out with 10-nucleotide random UMIs. TCRdb recomputed calls from the 5' RACE reads with MiXCR, one row per CDR3 protein. The data show tens of thousands of distinct CDR3 sequences, around 14% seen once. V lost 7 bases and J 2 bases, leaving 15 bases between the germline ends. The CDR3 sequence is 14 residues long. Germline CDR1 is SGHAT and CDR2 is FQDESV (reference sequence).

The origin of this receptor is a woman in her forties or fifties in good health. Specimen: PBMCs. The chain links TRBV11-1 to TRBJ2-7; D not resolved. For the CDR3, the DNA is TGTGCCAGCAAAAAATTTGAGGCAGCCTACGAGCAGTACTTC. This gives the protein CASKKFEAAYEQYF. Full variable domain (missing parts from reference TRBV11-1 and TRBJ2-7): EAEVAQSPRYKITEKSQAVAFWCDPISGHATLYWYRQILGQGPELLVQFQDESVVDDSQLPKDRFSAERLKGVDSTLKIQPAELGDSAMYLCASKKFEAAYEQYFGPGTRLTVT.